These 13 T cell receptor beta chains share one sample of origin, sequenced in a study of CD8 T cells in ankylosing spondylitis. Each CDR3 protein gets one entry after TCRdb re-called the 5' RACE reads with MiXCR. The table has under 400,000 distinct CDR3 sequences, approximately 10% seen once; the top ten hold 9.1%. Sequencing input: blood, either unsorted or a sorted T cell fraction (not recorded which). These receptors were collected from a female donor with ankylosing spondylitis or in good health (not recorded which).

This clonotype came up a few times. CDR3 sequence: CASSPSREYGYTF. DNA of the CDR3: TGTGCCAGCAGCCCATCCCGGGAGTATGGCTACACCTTC. This chain links TRBV9 with TRBJ1-2; D is ambiguous. Germline V lookup: CDR1 SGDLS, CDR2 YYNGEE. This CDR3 is 13 amino acids long. V dropped 4 bases and J dropped 5 bases, with 12 bases sitting between them. The full variable domain, with the rest looked up from reference TRBV9 and TRBJ1-2, is DSGVTQTPKHLITATGQRVTLRCSPRSGDLSVYWYQQSLDQGLQFLIQYYNGEERAKGNILERFSAQQFPDLHSELNLSSLELGDSALYFCASSPSREYGYTFGSGTRLTVV.

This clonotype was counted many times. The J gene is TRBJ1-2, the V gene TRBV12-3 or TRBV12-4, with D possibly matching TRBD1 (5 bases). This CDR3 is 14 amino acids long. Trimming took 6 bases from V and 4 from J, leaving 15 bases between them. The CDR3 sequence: CASSRARGPYGYTF. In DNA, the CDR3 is TGTGCCAGCAGCCGTGCACGGGGCCCCTATGGCTACACCTTC.

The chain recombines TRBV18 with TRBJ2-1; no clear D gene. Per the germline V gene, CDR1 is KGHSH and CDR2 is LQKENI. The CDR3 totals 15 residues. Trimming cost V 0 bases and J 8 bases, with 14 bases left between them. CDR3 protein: CASSPPSKRYYEQFF. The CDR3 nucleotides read TGTGCCAGCTCACCACCGTCCAAGAGGTATTATGAGCAGTTCTTC.

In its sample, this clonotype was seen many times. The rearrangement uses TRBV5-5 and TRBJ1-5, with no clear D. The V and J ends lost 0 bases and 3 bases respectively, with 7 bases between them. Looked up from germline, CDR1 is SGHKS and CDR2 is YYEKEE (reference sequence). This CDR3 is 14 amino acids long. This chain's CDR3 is CASSLAPDNQPQHF. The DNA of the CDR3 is TGTGCCAGCAGCTTGGCCCCAGACAATCAGCCCCAGCATTTT.

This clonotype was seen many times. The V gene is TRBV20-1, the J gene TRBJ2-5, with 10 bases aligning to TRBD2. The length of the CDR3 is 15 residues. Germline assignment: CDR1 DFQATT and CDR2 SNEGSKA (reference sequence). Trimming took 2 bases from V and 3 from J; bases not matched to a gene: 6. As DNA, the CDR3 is TGCAGTGCTAGACCCGGACTAGCGGCTAAAGAGACCCAGTACTTC. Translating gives CSARPGLAAKETQYF.

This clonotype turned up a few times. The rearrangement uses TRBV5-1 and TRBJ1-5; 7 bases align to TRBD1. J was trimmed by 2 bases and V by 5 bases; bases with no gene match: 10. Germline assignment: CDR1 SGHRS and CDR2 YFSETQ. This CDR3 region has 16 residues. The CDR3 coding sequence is TGCGCCAGCAGTCTCACAGGGGAAACTGGCAATCAGCCCCAGCATTTT. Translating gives CASSLTGETGNQPQHF.

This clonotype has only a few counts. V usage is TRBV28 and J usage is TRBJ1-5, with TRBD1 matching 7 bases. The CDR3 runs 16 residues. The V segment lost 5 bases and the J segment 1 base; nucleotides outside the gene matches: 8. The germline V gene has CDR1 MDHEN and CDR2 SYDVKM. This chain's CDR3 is CASSPDRARSNQPQHF. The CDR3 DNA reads TGTGCCAGCAGTCCCGACAGGGCGCGCAGCAATCAGCCCCAGCATTTT. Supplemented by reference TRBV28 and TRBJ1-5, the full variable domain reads DVKVTQSSRYLVKRTGEKVFLECVQDMDHENMFWYRQDPGLGLRLIYFSYDVKMKEKGDIPEGYSVSREKKERFSLILESASTNQTSMYLCASSPDRARSNQPQHFGDGTRLSIL.

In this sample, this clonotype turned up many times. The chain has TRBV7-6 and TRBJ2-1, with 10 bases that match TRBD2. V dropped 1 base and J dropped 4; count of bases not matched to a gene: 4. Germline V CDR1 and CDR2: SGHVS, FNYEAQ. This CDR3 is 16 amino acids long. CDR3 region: CASSLVVAGGYNEQFF. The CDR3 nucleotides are TGTGCCAGCAGCTTAGTAGTAGCGGGGGGTTACAATGAGCAGTTCTTC.

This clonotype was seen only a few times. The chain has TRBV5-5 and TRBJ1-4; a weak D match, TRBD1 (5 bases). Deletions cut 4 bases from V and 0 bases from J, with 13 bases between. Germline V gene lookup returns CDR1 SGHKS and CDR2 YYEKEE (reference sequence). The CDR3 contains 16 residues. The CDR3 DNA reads TGTGCCAGCAGCCTGACAGTCTTTTCAACTAATGAAAAACTGTTTTTT. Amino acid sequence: CASSLTVFSTNEKLFF.

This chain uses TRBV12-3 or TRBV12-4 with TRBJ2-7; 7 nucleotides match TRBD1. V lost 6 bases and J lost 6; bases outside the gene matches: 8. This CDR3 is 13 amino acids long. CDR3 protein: CASSKSRDSEQYF. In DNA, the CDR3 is TGTGCCAGCAGCAAGTCCCGGGACAGCGAGCAGTACTTC.

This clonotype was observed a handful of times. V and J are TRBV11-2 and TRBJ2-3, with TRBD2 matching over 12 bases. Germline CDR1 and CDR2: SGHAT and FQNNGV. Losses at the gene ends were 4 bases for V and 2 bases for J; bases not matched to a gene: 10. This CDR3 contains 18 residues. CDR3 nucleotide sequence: TGTGCCAGCAGCTCATCTGGGACTAGCGGGCGGAACACAGATACGCAGTATTTT. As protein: CASSSSGTSGRNTDTQYF.

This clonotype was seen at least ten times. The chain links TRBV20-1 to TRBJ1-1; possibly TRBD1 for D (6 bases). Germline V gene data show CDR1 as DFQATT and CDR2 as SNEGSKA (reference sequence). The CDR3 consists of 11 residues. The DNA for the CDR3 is TGCCACCAAGGGGGGAACACTGAAGCTTTCTTT. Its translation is CHQGGNTEAFF.

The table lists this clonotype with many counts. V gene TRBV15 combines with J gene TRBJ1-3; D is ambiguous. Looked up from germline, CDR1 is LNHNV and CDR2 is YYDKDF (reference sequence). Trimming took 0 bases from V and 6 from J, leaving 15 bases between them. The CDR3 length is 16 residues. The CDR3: CATSRDSLVPENTIYF. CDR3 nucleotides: TGTGCCACCAGCAGAGACTCCCTGGTCCCTGAAAACACCATATATTTT.